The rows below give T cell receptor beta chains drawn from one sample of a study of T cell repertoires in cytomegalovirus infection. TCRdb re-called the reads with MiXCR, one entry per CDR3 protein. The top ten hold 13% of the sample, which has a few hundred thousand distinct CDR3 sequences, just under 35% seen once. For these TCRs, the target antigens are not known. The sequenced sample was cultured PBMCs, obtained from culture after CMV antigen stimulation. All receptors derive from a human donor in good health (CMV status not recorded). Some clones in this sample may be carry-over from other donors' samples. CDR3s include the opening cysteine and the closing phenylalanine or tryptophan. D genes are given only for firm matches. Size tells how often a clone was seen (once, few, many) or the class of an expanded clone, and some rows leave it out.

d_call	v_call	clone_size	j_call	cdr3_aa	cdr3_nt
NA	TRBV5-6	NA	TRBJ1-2	CASSLLRGIYGYTF	TGTGCCAGCAGCTTGCTCCGCGGGATCTATGGCTACACCTTC
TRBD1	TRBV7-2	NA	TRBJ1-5	CASSLGGDSSNQPQHF	TGTGCCAGCAGCCTCGGAGGGGACAGTAGCAATCAGCCCCAGCATTTT
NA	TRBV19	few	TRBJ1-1	CASINRESTEAFF	TGTGCCAGTATCAACAGGGAAAGTACTGAAGCTTTCTTT
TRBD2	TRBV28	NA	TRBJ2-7	CASSFGLAGENFIYEQYF	TGTGCCAGCAGTTTTGGTCTAGCGGGAGAAAATTTTATTTACGAGCAGTACTTC
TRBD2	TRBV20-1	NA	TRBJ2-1	CSAGPSGGNEQFF	TGCAGTGCTGGTCCTAGCGGGGGCAATGAGCAGTTCTTC
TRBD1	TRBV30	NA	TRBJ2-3	CAWSRDSSTDTQYF	TGTGCCTGGAGCCGGGACAGTAGCACAGATACGCAGTATTTT
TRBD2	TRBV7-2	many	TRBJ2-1	CASSSTRLLAGGHNEQFF	TGTGCCAGCAGCTCGACCCGATTACTAGCGGGAGGACACAATGAGCAGTTCTTC
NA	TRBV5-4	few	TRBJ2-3	CASSLVLRTDTQYF	TGTGCCAGCAGCTTGGTACTACGCACAGATACGCAGTATTTT
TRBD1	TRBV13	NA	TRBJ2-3	CASSLDRGRDTQYF	TGTGCCAGCAGCCTGGACAGGGGGAGAGATACGCAGTATTTT
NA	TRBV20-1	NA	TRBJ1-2	CSASFEAFFYTF	TGCAGTGCTAGTTTTGAGGCCTTCTTCTACACCTTC
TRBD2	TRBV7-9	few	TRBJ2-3	CASSLASGLANTDTQYF	TGTGCCAGCAGCTTAGCGTCGGGACTAGCTAACACAGATACGCAGTATTTT
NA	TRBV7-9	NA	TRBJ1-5	CASSRTGTLDQPQHF	TGTGCCAGCAGCCGCACCGGGACACTAGATCAGCCCCAGCATTTT
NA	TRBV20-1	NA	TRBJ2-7	CSGAMERASSYEQYF	TGCAGTGGCGCGATGGAGCGCGCTAGCTCCTACGAGCAGTACTTC
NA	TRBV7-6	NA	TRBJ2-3	CASSLGIGDTQYF	TGTGCCAGCAGCTTAGGAATTGGAGATACGCAGTATTTT
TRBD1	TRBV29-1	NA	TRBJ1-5	CSVRTGHSNQPQHF	TGCAGCGTCAGGACAGGTCATAGCAATCAGCCCCAGCATTTT
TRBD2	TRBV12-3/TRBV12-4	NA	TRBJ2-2	CASSPYRLTSGIVDTGELFF	TGTGCCAGCAGTCCCTACCGGTTGACTAGCGGGATAGTCGACACCGGGGAGCTGTTTTTT
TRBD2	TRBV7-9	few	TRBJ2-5	CASKNPREKETQYF	TGTGCCAGCAAAAATCCGCGGGAGAAGGAGACCCAGTACTTC
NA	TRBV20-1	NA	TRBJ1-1	CSARDIRRNTEAFF	TGCAGTGCTAGAGACATTCGCCGGAACACTGAAGCTTTCTTT
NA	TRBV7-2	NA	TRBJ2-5	CASSLSRSQETQYF	TGTGCCAGCAGCTTATCACGGTCGCAGGAGACCCAGTACTTC
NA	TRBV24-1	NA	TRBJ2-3	CATSREDTQYF	TGTGCCACCAGCAGGGAAGATACGCAGTATTTT
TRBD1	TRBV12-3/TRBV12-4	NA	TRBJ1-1	CASRLSLGGGGYEAFF	TGTGCCAGCAGATTGAGTTTAGGGGGCGGAGGCTATGAAGCTTTCTTT
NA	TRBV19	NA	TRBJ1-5	CASTGWGDSNQPQHF	TGTGCCAGTACCGGATGGGGAGATAGCAATCAGCCCCAGCATTTT
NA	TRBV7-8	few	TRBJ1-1	CASSVTGYTEAFF	TGTGCCAGCAGCGTTACAGGGTACACTGAAGCTTTCTTT
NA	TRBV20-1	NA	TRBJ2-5	CSAPRRGTQYF	TGCAGTGCCCCGAGGCGGGGGACCCAGTACTTC
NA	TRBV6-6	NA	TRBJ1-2	CASRTTGSNYGYTF	TGTGCCAGCCGAACTACAGGGTCTAACTATGGCTACACCTTC
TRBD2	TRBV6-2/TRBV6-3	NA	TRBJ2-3	CASSYSMRSPSGADTDTQYF	TGTGCCAGCAGTTACTCGATGAGGTCTCCTAGCGGGGCTGACACAGATACGCAGTATTTT
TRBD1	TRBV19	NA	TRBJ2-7	CASSMSQDRVHEQYF	TGTGCCAGTAGTATGTCCCAGGACAGGGTCCACGAGCAGTACTTC
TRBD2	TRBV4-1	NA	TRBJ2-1	CASSLSYGGLASDEQFF	TGCGCCAGCAGCCTCTCTTACGGGGGACTAGCGAGCGATGAGCAGTTCTTC
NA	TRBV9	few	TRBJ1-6	CASSADGTSSYNSPLHF	TGTGCCAGCAGCGCTGACGGCACGAGCTCCTATAATTCACCCCTCCACTTT
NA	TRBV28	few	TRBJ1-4	CASSLLSRGGEKLFF	TGTGCCAGCAGTTTATTGTCCAGGGGTGGTGAAAAACTGTTTTTT
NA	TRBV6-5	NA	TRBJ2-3	CASSAPFMTQYF	TGTGCCAGCAGTGCCCCATTCATGACGCAGTATTTT
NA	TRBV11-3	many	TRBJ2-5	CASSRRGETQYF	TGTGCCAGCAGCCGACGCGGAGAGACCCAGTACTTC
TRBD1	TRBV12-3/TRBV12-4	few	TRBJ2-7	CASSVTGGESEQYF	TGTGCCAGCAGTGTGACAGGGGGCGAAAGCGAGCAGTACTTC
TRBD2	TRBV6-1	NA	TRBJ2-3	CACRPLPGLGTQYF	TGTGCCTGCCGGCCACTCCCGGGACTAGGCACGCAGTATTTT
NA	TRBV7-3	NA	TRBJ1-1	CATGEYENTEAFF	TGTGCCACGGGGGAATACGAGAACACTGAAGCTTTCTTT
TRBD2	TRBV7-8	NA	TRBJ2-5	CASSLTVTSGQETQYF	TGTGCCAGCAGCCTGACGGTTACTAGCGGCCAAGAGACCCAGTACTTC
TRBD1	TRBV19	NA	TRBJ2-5	CASTPDRLQETQYF	TGTGCCAGTACCCCGGACAGGCTCCAAGAGACCCAGTACTTC
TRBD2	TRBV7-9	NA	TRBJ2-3	CASSLDVAGGRADTQYF	TGTGCCAGCAGCTTGGACGTAGCGGGAGGGCGGGCAGATACGCAGTATTTT
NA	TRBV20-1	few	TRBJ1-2	CSARDPWSYGYTF	TGCAGTGCTAGAGATCCGTGGAGCTATGGCTACACCTTC
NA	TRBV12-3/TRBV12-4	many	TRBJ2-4	CASSLGLKGIQYF	TGTGCCAGCAGTCTGGGGCTCAAAGGGATTCAGTACTTC
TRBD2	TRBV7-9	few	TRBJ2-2	CASSLLADGVGELFF	TGTGCCAGCAGCCTCCTAGCGGATGGGGTCGGGGAGCTGTTTTTT
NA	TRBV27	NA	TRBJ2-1	CASSPGRRSDEQFF	TGTGCCAGCAGTCCGGGACGGCGATCGGATGAGCAGTTCTTC
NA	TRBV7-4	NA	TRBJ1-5	CASSLAGDGQPQHF	TGTGCCAGCAGCTTAGCAGGGGACGGTCAGCCCCAGCATTTT